The 32 T cell receptor beta chains given below trace back to one sample, sequenced in a study of T cells in Graves' hyperthyroidism and ophthalmopathy. RNA transcripts served as the template for amplifying TCR beta CDR3 regions. First-round RT-PCR of the TCR CDR3 relied on the HTBI primer set. TCRdb independently ran MiXCR on the multiplex PCR reads; one entry per CDR3 protein. Of about 570,000 distinct CDR3 sequences in the sample, 14% are singletons; the top ten hold roughly 14%. Sequenced sample: blood. Receptors were obtained from a woman between 35 and 50 years old with Graves' hyperthyroidism.

This clonotype was seen at least ten times. The chain combines TRBV5-1 with TRBJ2-1; 7 nucleotides line up with TRBD1. CDR3 length: 14 amino acids. V lost 3 bases and J lost 4; bases outside the gene matches: 4. Looked up from germline, CDR1 is SGHRS and CDR2 is YFSETQ. The CDR3 loop reads CASSWTGPYNEQFF. For the CDR3, the DNA is TGCGCCAGCAGCTGGACAGGTCCTTACAATGAGCAGTTCTTC.

This sequence joins TRBV10-3 and TRBJ2-3; weak D call: TRBD2 (6 bases). Germline V gene data show CDR1 as ENHRY and CDR2 as SYGVKD. With 6 bases removed from V and 1 base from J, the gap between germline ends came to 14 bases. The CDR3 contains 15 residues. The CDR3 nucleotides are TGTGCCATCAGGGAAACGGGAGAGGGCACAGATACGCAGTATTTT. Its translation: CAIRETGEGTDTQYF.

In this sample, this clonotype turned up many times. Here the CDR3 reads CASSFGSGGSSSTDTQYF. CDR3 bases: TGCGCCAGCAGCTTTGGGAGCGGCGGAAGCTCTAGCACAGATACGCAGTATTTT. This chain joins TRBV5-1 and TRBJ2-3; TRBD2 might be the D (5 bases). Germline CDR1 reads SGHRS; CDR2 reads YFSETQ. Trimming took 2 bases from V and 0 from J, leaving 19 bases between them. This CDR3 contains 18 residues.

This rearrangement joins TRBV3-1 to TRBJ2-5; D possibly matches TRBD1 or TRBD2 (5 bases each). Germline assignment: CDR1 LGHDT and CDR2 YNNKEL (reference sequence). The CDR3 is made up of 15 amino acids. V was pared by 1 base and J by 1 base, with 10 bases between. CDR3 sequence (DNA): TGTGCCAGCAGCCAAGTCGGGGCGGCCCAAGAGACCCAGTACTTC. As protein: CASSQVGAAQETQYF.

V and J are TRBV12-3 or TRBV12-4 and TRBJ2-5; 7 nucleotides agree with TRBD1. CDR3 length: 14 residues. Trimming cost V 6 bases and J 8 bases; bases outside gene matches: 12. CDR3 loop: CASRIPRDSSTQYF. The CDR3 DNA reads TGTGCCAGCAGAATCCCCCGGGACAGCTCCACCCAGTACTTC.

The chain is built from TRBV6-1 and TRBJ1-1; maybe TRBD1 (6 bases). Germline V gene data show CDR1 as MNHNS and CDR2 as SASEGT. This CDR3 is 13 amino acids long. V lost 6 bases to trimming and J lost 11 bases, with 19 bases between them. In DNA form, the CDR3 reads TGTGCCAGCAGCGCCGGGGCCACGGGGGCGGCTTTCTTT. It yields the protein CASSAGATGAAFF.

At least ten counts were recorded for this clonotype. Written as DNA, the CDR3 is TGTGCCAGCAGTTACCGTTCGGGACATTGGGCCTCTGGGGCCAACGTCCTGACTTTC. As protein: CASSYRSGHWASGANVLTF. The J gene is TRBJ2-6, the V gene TRBV6-2 or TRBV6-3; the D gene is possibly TRBD1 (6 bases). CDR1 and CDR2 (germline): MNHEY, SVGEGT. The CDR3 length is 19 residues. Trimming took off 2 bases at V and 0 bases at J, with 17 bases between the two ends.

This clonotype was recorded at least ten times. The rearrangement joins TRBV2 to TRBJ2-1, with TRBD2 identical over 7 bases. The CDR3 consists of 15 residues. Trimming cost V 3 bases and J 1 base; bases outside gene matches: 3. Germline CDR1 reads SNHLY; CDR2 reads FYNNEI. The CDR3 here is CASSEREPSYNEQFF. The CDR3 bases are TGTGCCAGCAGTGAGCGGGAGCCATCCTACAATGAGCAGTTCTTC.

This clonotype showed up just a few times. The V and J genes are TRBV6-1 and TRBJ1-4, with 8 bases aligning to TRBD1. The CDR3 sequence is 14 residues long. V gave up 6 bases and J gave up 5 bases; unmatched junction bases: 5. The germline V gene has CDR1 MNHNS and CDR2 SASEGT. The CDR3 DNA is TGTGCCAGCAGACTCGACAGGGGCAATGAAAAACTGTTTTTT. This gives the protein CASRLDRGNEKLFF.

This clonotype was found many times. This chain uses TRBV27 with TRBJ1-6; D unclear. The germline V and J ends were trimmed by 4 bases and 8 bases, with 9 bases remaining between them. CDR3 size: 13 residues. The germline CDR1 and CDR2 sequences are MNHEY and SMNVEV (reference sequence). The CDR3 reads CASSYSRDSPLHF. CDR3 nucleotide sequence: TGTGCCAGCAGTTATTCTAGGGATTCACCCCTCCACTTT.

This clonotype was seen at least ten times. The V and J genes are TRBV28 and TRBJ2-1; possible D gene TRBD2, 5 bases. The V end was cut by 6 bases, the J end by 9 bases, with 18 bases between. The CDR3 contains 14 residues. The germline V gene encodes CDR1 MDHEN and CDR2 SYDVKM. Here the CDR3 reads CASRLGVGSSEQFF. Written as DNA, the CDR3 is TGTGCCAGCAGGCTCGGGGTCGGGTCGAGTGAGCAGTTCTTC.

This clonotype showed up many times. The rearrangement links TRBV11-2 to TRBJ2-1; D is possibly TRBD2 (6 bases). V dropped 5 bases and J dropped 0 bases, with 8 bases sitting between them. The length of the CDR3 is 14 residues. Germline V gives CDR1 SGHAT, CDR2 FQNNGV. Written as DNA, the CDR3 is TGTGCCAGCAGCGCGACTAGCTCCTACAATGAGCAGTTCTTC. Protein product: CASSATSSYNEQFF.

Ten or more counts support this clonotype. This sequence joins TRBV2 and TRBJ2-5; 7 bases fit TRBD2. J lost 3 bases, V lost 5 bases, and 3 bases had no gene match. Germline V lookup: CDR1 SNHLY, CDR2 FYNNEI. This CDR3 region has 13 residues. CDR3 protein: CASSFGLEETQYF. CDR3 sequence (DNA): TGTGCCAGCAGTTTCGGACTAGAAGAGACCCAGTACTTC.

This chain links TRBV29-1 with TRBJ1-4; 9 bases match TRBD1. After removal of 7 bases from V and 8 bases from J, the junction contained 8 bases not matched to a gene. The CDR3 runs 13 residues. Germline assignment: CDR1 SQVTM and CDR2 ANQGSEA. The DNA of the CDR3 is TGCAGCGCCACCGGGACAGGGACCGAAAAACTGTTTTTT. Translating it yields CSATGTGTEKLFF.

The gene calls are TRBV6-1 and TRBJ2-7; D is undetermined. Trimming removed 6 bases from V and 2 bases from J, with 14 bases in between. This CDR3 spans 14 amino acids. The V gene's germline CDR1 is MNHNS and CDR2 SASEGT. For the CDR3, the DNA is TGTGCCAGCAGGGGCCAACGGAACACCTACGAGCAGTACTTC. Its protein is CASRGQRNTYEQYF.

The chain is built from TRBV4-1 and TRBJ2-1; the D gene is possibly TRBD2 (5 bases). Germline CDR1 reads MGHRA; CDR2 reads YSYEKL. This CDR3 is 15 amino acids long. V was clipped by 0 bases and J by 8 bases, with 14 bases between them. DNA of the CDR3: TGCGCCAGCAGCCAAGATTATTCATTGGGAGATGAGCAGTTCTTC. This codes for CASSQDYSLGDEQFF.

V and J are TRBV6-1 and TRBJ2-2, with D possibly being TRBD1 (6 bases). Germline V gene data show CDR1 as MNHNS and CDR2 as SASEGT. The CDR3 is made up of 13 amino acids. Trimming took off 8 bases at V and 6 bases at J, with 13 bases between the two ends. The CDR3 region has the DNA TGTGCCAGCGGTCAGGGGCGTGCCGGGGAGCTGTTTTTT. Encoded protein: CASGQGRAGELFF.

The sample holds many counts of this clonotype. The genes are TRBV27 and TRBJ2-2, with 8 bases matching TRBD2. The CDR3 extends over 15 amino acids. V lost 6 bases and J lost 5; bases outside the gene matches: 8. In germline, CDR1 is MNHEY, CDR2 SMNVEV (reference sequence). CDR3 DNA: TGTGCCAGCAGGGGGACTAGTTGGGGGACCGGGGAGCTGTTTTTT. Amino acids: CASRGTSWGTGELFF.

The chain is built from TRBV13 and TRBJ2-5; 11 bases are shared with TRBD2. With V trimmed by 1 base and J by 2 bases, 12 bases remained unmatched. The CDR3 covers 19 residues. Germline CDR1 PRHDT, CDR2 FYEKMQ (reference sequence). The CDR3 DNA is TGTGCCAGCAGCTTAGTCCAGGGGGGACTAGCGGTGAATCAAGAGACCCAGTACTTC. Protein sequence: CASSLVQGGLAVNQETQYF.

The genes are TRBV4-1 and TRBJ2-7, with 12 bases aligning to TRBD2. V dropped 4 bases and J dropped 5; count of bases not matched to a gene: 6. The CDR3 has 15 amino acids. Germline CDR1 is MGHRA and CDR2 is YSYEKL. The CDR3 here is CASSLRLAGEDEQYF. DNA of the CDR3: TGCGCCAGCAGCCTGAGACTAGCGGGAGAGGACGAGCAGTACTTC.

This clonotype was recorded many times. This chain uses TRBV28 with TRBJ1-2; TRBD1 matches 7 bases. The length of the CDR3 is 12 residues. V lost 8 bases, J lost 5 bases, and 5 bases stayed unmatched. CDR1 is MDHEN and CDR2 is SYDVKM in the germline V gene. The CDR3 nucleotides are TGTGCCAGCTGGGGACAGCATTATGGCTACACCTTC. It is translated as CASWGQHYGYTF.

This clonotype came up many times. The rearrangement links TRBV2 to TRBJ2-3; no definite D call. CDR3 length: 12 residues. Germline CDR1 reads SNHLY; CDR2 reads FYNNEI. V lost 1 base to trimming and J lost 5 bases, with 4 bases between them. DNA of the CDR3: TGTGCCAGCAGTGAAGGTAGAGATACGCAGTATTTT. Protein sequence: CASSEGRDTQYF. The full variable domain, completed using reference TRBV2 and TRBJ2-3, is EPEVTQTPSHQVTQMGQEVILRCVPISNHLYFYWYRQILGQKVEFLVSFYNNEISEKSEIFDDQFSVERPDGSNFTLKIRSTKLEDSAMYFCASSEGRDTQYFGPGTRLTVL.

This clonotype was counted at least ten times. CDR3 nucleotides: TGTGCCAGCAGCCTCGACAGGGCGGGTGAAAAACTGTTTTTT. This gives the protein CASSLDRAGEKLFF. The V and J genes are TRBV6-1 and TRBJ1-4; TRBD1 matches at 7 bases. The CDR3 contains 14 residues. Germline-derived CDR1 and CDR2 are MNHNS and SASEGT. V was clipped by 6 bases and J by 7 bases; unmatched bases: 8.

This clonotype was counted many times. This chain joins TRBV11-2 and TRBJ1-1; D is undetermined. The CDR3 sequence is 13 residues long. V lost 5 bases and J lost 4, with 11 bases in between. CDR1 is SGHAT, CDR2 FQNNGV, per germline. In nucleotides, the CDR3 is TGTGCCAGCAGCCCACGAAGGATCACTGAAGCTTTCTTT. Its translation is CASSPRRITEAFF.

The chain has TRBV29-1 and TRBJ1-1; a weak D match, TRBD1 (5 bases). Germline values: CDR1 SQVTM, CDR2 ANQGSEA. V was cut by 0 bases and J by 1 base, with 18 bases left in between. CDR3 size: 17 residues. The CDR3 DNA follows: TGCAGCGTTGAAGATCAGGGCAGCCTCCACCCGAACACTGAAGCTTTCTTT. This gives the protein CSVEDQGSLHPNTEAFF.

About this clonotype itself: A much larger clone sits a single nucleotide away, making a read error possible. This CDR3 reads CASSSTDAAQEANYGYTF. The CDR3 bases are TGTGCCAGCAGTTCTACTGACGCCGCTCAGGAGGCTAACTATGGCTACACCTTC. This chain connects TRBV12-3 or TRBV12-4 to TRBJ1-2; no firm D call. CDR3 length: 18 amino acids. Trimming took 4 bases from V and 0 from J, leaving 21 bases between them.

At least ten counts were recorded for this clonotype. V usage is TRBV5-1 and J usage is TRBJ1-2, with 8 positions matching TRBD1. The germline gives CDR1 SGHRS, CDR2 YFSETQ. With V trimmed by 0 bases and J by 2 bases, 9 bases remained unmatched. This CDR3 is 17 amino acids long. The CDR3 sequence is CASSLASLGQDNYGYTF. DNA for the CDR3: TGCGCCAGCAGCTTGGCCTCATTGGGACAGGACAACTATGGCTACACCTTC. Together with reference TRBV5-1 and TRBJ1-2, the CDR3 gives the full variable domain: KAGVTQTPRYLIKTRGQQVTLSCSPISGHRSVSWYQQTPGQGLQFLFEYFSETQRNKGNFPGRFSGRQFSNSRSEMNVSTLELGDSALYLCASSLASLGQDNYGYTFGSGTRLTVV.

V and J are TRBV27 and TRBJ2-2, with a tentative D call TRBD2 (6 bases). From germline, CDR1 is MNHEY and CDR2 SMNVEV (reference sequence). This CDR3 has 13 amino acids. The V end was cut by 5 bases, the J end by 5 bases, with 9 bases between. The CDR3 DNA sequence: TGTGCCAGCAGTAAAGGACTAACCGGGGAGCTGTTTTTT. Its translation is CASSKGLTGELFF.

This clonotype has ten or more counts. The chain links TRBV10-3 to TRBJ1-5; D ambiguous. CDR1 is ENHRY, CDR2 SYGVKD, per germline. The CDR3 length is 15 residues. V was trimmed by 0 bases and J by 1 base, leaving 7 bases between them. CDR3 DNA: TGTGCCATCAGTGAGTCTTTAGGGAGCAATCAGCCCCAGCATTTT. Translation gives CAISESLGSNQPQHF.

This clonotype was counted ten times or more. V gene TRBV2 combines with J gene TRBJ2-7; 10 nucleotides match TRBD2. Germline V gene sequence: CDR1 SNHLY, CDR2 FYNNEI. The CDR3 loop spans 15 amino acids. V lost 4 bases, J lost 2 bases, and 5 bases stayed unmatched. Written as DNA, the CDR3 is TGTGCCAGCAGTGGTACTAGCGGGATTACCTACGAGCAGTACTTC. As protein: CASSGTSGITYEQYF.

This clonotype was picked up a small number of times. V is TRBV28 and J is TRBJ1-3; weak D call: TRBD1 (6 bases). CDR1 is MDHEN and CDR2 is SYDVKM in the germline V gene. The V end was cut by 6 bases, the J end by 0 bases, with 15 bases between. This CDR3 is built from 16 residues. In DNA form, the CDR3 reads TGTGCCAGCAGCCTTGGACAGCCCCGCTCTGGAAACACCATATATTTT. The encoded protein is CASSLGQPRSGNTIYF.

This clonotype occurred many times. CDR3 loop: CASSLAWQGAYEQYF. CDR3 in DNA: TGTGCCAGCAGCTTAGCTTGGCAGGGGGCTTACGAGCAGTACTTC. This chain connects TRBV7-8 to TRBJ2-7; 8 bases align to TRBD1. Germline lookup yields CDR1 SGHVS and CDR2 FQNEAQ. The CDR3 has 15 residues. Germline trimming cut 0 bases from V and 4 bases from J; bases unmatched to any gene: 5.